Listed below are T cell receptor beta chains from one sample, sequenced in a study of technical replicates of blood from four donors. Sequencing used immunoSEQ multiplex PCR; TCRdb keeps in-frame clones, though not all of them. The sample carries tens of thousands of clones, just under 95% recorded once. The sequenced sample consisted of T cells isolated from PBMCs. These receptors were taken from a human donor in good health. CDR3s include the opening cysteine and the closing phenylalanine or tryptophan. The D gene is left open where the match is weak. The size field is filled for only some rows; it gives once, few, many or a size class.

- | - | TRBJ2-1 | TRBV6-5 | TGTGCCAGCAGTTACCAGGGACTGGCAAACAATGAGCAGTTCTTC | CASSYQGLANNEQFF
TRBD1 | once | TRBJ1-1 | TRBV2 | TGTGCCAGCCGTCAAACAGGGGGCACTGAAGCTTTCTTT | CASRQTGGTEAFF
TRBD2 | - | TRBJ2-1 | TRBV4-1 | TGCGCCAGCAGCCAAGATATCGGGACTAGCGGGAGAGGGGAGCAGTTCTTC | CASSQDIGTSGRGEQFF
TRBD2 | - | TRBJ2-7 | TRBV28 | TGTGCCAGCAGTTCACGGTTACAGCCGGGACTAGCGGGGGAATTTAGATACGAGCAGTACTTC | CASSSRLQPGLAGEFRYEQYF
- | - | TRBJ1-5 | TRBV15 | TGTGCCACCAGCAGAGATCTCCTAGCCAGAGGTAATCAGCCCCAGCATTTT | CATSRDLLARGNQPQHF
- | - | TRBJ2-1 | TRBV27 | TGTGCCAGCAGTTTAGTATTGGCAGGGGCCCACAATGAGCAGTTCTTC | CASSLVLAGAHNEQFF
- | - | TRBJ1-2 | TRBV29-1 | TGCAGCGTTCCAGGGGAGGGGCGGACCTTC | CSVPGEGRTF
TRBD2 | - | TRBJ2-1 | TRBV6-5 | TGTGCCAGCAGTCCGGGACTAGCGGCCTACAATGAGCAGTTCTTC | CASSPGLAAYNEQFF
TRBD2 | - | TRBJ2-1 | TRBV4-2 | TGTGCCAGCAGCTTCGGTATAGCGGGAGGGGATGAGCAGTTCTTC | CASSFGIAGGDEQFF
- | - | TRBJ1-1 | TRBV5-6 | TGTGCCAGCAGCTTGGGAGGCGGCGGGAACACTGAAGCTTTCTTT | CASSLGGGGNTEAFF
- | - | TRBJ1-1 | TRBV5-1 | TGCGCCAGCAGCCTGGACGGTGAAGCTTTCTTT | CASSLDGEAFF
- | - | TRBJ1-2 | TRBV6-6 | TGTGCCAGCAGTTACACAGTTGGACAGAACTATGGCTACACCTTC | CASSYTVGQNYGYTF
- | few | TRBJ2-1 | TRBV15 | TGTGCCACCAGCACAAACAGGGAGTTTAAAATTTACAATGAGCAGTTCTTC | CATSTNREFKIYNEQFF
TRBD1 | - | TRBJ1-1 | TRBV9 | TGTGCCAGCAGCGTTGGACAGGTTTCTGAAGCTTTCTTT | CASSVGQVSEAFF
- | - | TRBJ1-1 | TRBV7-9 | TGTGCCAGCACCCTTTACCGAACGGGGGGCTGGGGGACTGAAGCTTTCTTT | CASTLYRTGGWGTEAFF
- | once | TRBJ2-7 | TRBV5-1 | TGCGCCAGCAGCTTAGACTGGGCCTACGAGCAGTACTTC | CASSLDWAYEQYF
TRBD2 | - | TRBJ2-7 | TRBV10-3 | TGTGCCATCAGCGAGAGGGCTAGCGGGTTCAACGAGCAGTACTTC | CAISERASGFNEQYF